Presented here are 17 T cell receptor beta chains from one specimen sequenced in a study of spatial heterogeneity in lung cancer. The time point: blood at routine non-recurrence follow-up after resection. TCRs were sequenced from unsorted whole RNA of tumor, nontumor lung or PBMC. TCRdb called the 5' RACE reads again in MiXCR, with one record for every CDR3 protein. The data hold around 30,000 distinct CDR3 sequences, with 5.5% to 7% observed a single time. The sample here was PBMCs, taken at follow-up. The receptors were sampled from a male donor with early-stage non-small cell lung cancer.

The rearrangement joins TRBV5-1 to TRBJ2-4, with TRBD1 matching over 12 bases. V was clipped by 4 bases and J by 6 bases; unmatched bases: 8. The germline gives CDR1 SGHRS, CDR2 YFSETQ. The CDR3 extends over 16 amino acids. In nucleotides, the CDR3 is TGCGCCAGCAGCCCGGGGACAGGGGGCAGAGGAAACATTCAGTACTTC. It translates to CASSPGTGGRGNIQYF.

In its sample, this clonotype was seen many times. The chain employs TRBV7-2 and TRBJ2-3; D is uncertain. Trimming left V 1 base short and J 4 bases short, with 15 bases between. CDR1 is SGHTA and CDR2 is FQGNSA in the germline V gene. The CDR3 has 16 residues. For the CDR3, the DNA is TGTGCCAGCAGCTTAGTTGGAGTAGATTCATCAGATACGCAGTATTTT. Translated: CASSLVGVDSSDTQYF.

The V call is TRBV20-1, the J call TRBJ1-4, with D uncertain. The CDR3 totals 15 residues. Germline CDR1 is DFQATT and CDR2 is SNEGSKA (reference sequence). V lost 4 bases and J 5 bases, leaving 17 bases between the germline ends. The CDR3 DNA is TGCAGTGCTACCCCGTGGGAGGGAGCAAATGAAAAACTGTTTTTT. This gives the protein CSATPWEGANEKLFF.

This clonotype was detected ten times or more. The rearrangement uses TRBV11-2 and TRBJ2-1; 10 nucleotides match TRBD2. Germline CDR1 is SGHAT and CDR2 is FQNNGV. The trim removed 5 bases at V and 6 bases at J, leaving 19 bases unmatched. The CDR3 is made up of 19 amino acids. DNA of the CDR3: TGTGCCAGCAGCGATAGCCGGGCTAGCGGGAGCCCGGGGGGCAATGAGCAGTTCTTC. Its translation: CASSDSRASGSPGGNEQFF. The whole variable domain, remainder taken from reference TRBV11-2 and TRBJ2-1, is EAGVAQSPRYKIIEKRQSVAFWCNPISGHATLYWYQQILGQGPKLLIQFQNNGVVDDSQLPKDRFSAERLKGVDSTLKIQPAKLEDSAVYLCASSDSRASGSPGGNEQFFGPGTRLTVL.

This clonotype has a count of ten or more. This rearrangement joins TRBV25-1 to TRBJ2-5, with 8 bases aligning to TRBD2. Germline assignment: CDR1 MGHDK and CDR2 SYGVNS. Germline trimming cut 6 bases from V and 2 bases from J; bases unmatched to any gene: 8. CDR3 length: 15 residues. CDR3 loop: CASSSRGGRQETQYF. CDR3 bases: TGTGCCAGCAGCTCCCGGGGGGGGAGACAAGAGACCCAGTACTTC.

This clonotype has just a few counts. The rearrangement joins TRBV29-1 to TRBJ1-3; D ambiguous. CDR1 is SQVTM and CDR2 is ANQGSEA in the germline V gene. V lost 2 bases to trimming and J lost 2 bases, with 7 bases between them. The CDR3 sequence is 13 residues long. Here the CDR3 reads CSVEIGAGNTIYF. In DNA, the CDR3 is TGCAGCGTTGAAATCGGGGCTGGAAACACCATATATTTT.

This chain joins TRBV7-2 and TRBJ2-1; D perhaps matches TRBD2 (6 bases). This CDR3 comprises 14 residues. V lost 8 bases, J lost 6 bases, and 17 bases lay in between. The V gene's germline CDR1 is SGHTA and CDR2 FQGNSA. CDR3 sequence (DNA): TGTGCCAGCGGCGGAGGGCTAGTTTTCAATGAGCAGTTCTTC. It is translated as CASGGGLVFNEQFF.

This clonotype was counted ten times or more. This sequence joins TRBV4-3 and TRBJ2-5; D gene ambiguous. This CDR3 spans 15 amino acids. Trimming removed 0 bases from V and 4 bases from J, with 12 bases in between. The germline CDR1 and CDR2 sequences are LGHNA and YSLEER. The CDR3 is CASSQDFQERETQYF. Here the CDR3 DNA reads TGCGCCAGCAGCCAAGATTTCCAGGAGCGAGAGACCCAGTACTTC.

This clonotype showed up many times. This rearrangement joins TRBV6-1 to TRBJ2-7; TRBD2 agrees at 9 bases. V was clipped by 1 base and J by 4 bases; unmatched bases: 5. The CDR3 is 15 amino acids. Germline V gene lookup returns CDR1 MNHNS and CDR2 SASEGT. CDR3 amino acids: CASSEGGGGAYEQYF. CDR3 bases: TGTGCCAGCAGTGAAGGTGGCGGGGGGGCGTACGAGCAGTACTTC.

In its sample, this clonotype was seen many times. The V call is TRBV5-8, the J call TRBJ2-3, with TRBD1 matching 7 bases. CDR3 length: 15 amino acids. CDR1 is SGHTS, CDR2 YDEGEE, per germline. Losses at the gene ends were 2 bases for V and 0 bases for J; bases not matched to a gene: 3. CDR3: CASSFGTVSTDTQYF. CDR3 in DNA: TGTGCCAGCAGCTTCGGGACAGTTAGCACAGATACGCAGTATTTT.

This clonotype was seen many times. CDR3 amino acids: CASSFLTVSYEQYF. The CDR3, as DNA: TGTGCCAGCAGCTTTCTTACAGTTTCCTACGAGCAGTACTTC. The chain employs TRBV7-2 and TRBJ2-7, with D unresolved. V was shortened by 3 bases and J by 1 base, with 10 bases between the two germline ends. Germline-derived CDR1 and CDR2 are SGHTA and FQGNSA. The length of the CDR3 is 14 residues. The variable domain in full, completed from reference TRBV7-2 and TRBJ2-7, reads GAGVSQSPSNKVTEKGKDVELRCDPISGHTALYWYRQSLGQGLEFLIYFQGNSAPDKSGLPSDRFSAERTGGSVSTLTIQRTQQEDSAVYLCASSFLTVSYEQYFGPGTRLTVT.

This clonotype has more than one count but fewer than ten. The V call is TRBV10-3, the J call TRBJ2-2; tentative D call: TRBD2 (6 bases). Germline-derived CDR1 and CDR2 are ENHRY and SYGVKD. Trimming left V 8 bases short and J 2 bases short, with 6 bases between. The CDR3 totals 12 residues. CDR3 coding DNA: TGTGCCATCGCGGGAAACACCGGGGAGCTGTTTTTT. It specifies CAIAGNTGELFF.

With respect to this clonotype: A much larger clone is a single base away; this may be a read error. Because the CDR3 is missing its conserved closing phenylalanine or tryptophan, this is likely a read error. V usage is TRBV20-1 and J usage is TRBJ2-5; 8 nucleotides align to TRBD2. Trimming at V came to 6 bases and at J to 0 bases, leaving 3 bases not matched to a gene. The CDR3 extends over 13 amino acids. Germline V CDR1 and CDR2: DFQATT, SNEGSKA (reference sequence). Here the CDR3 reads CSAQTSDQETQYY. The CDR3 coding sequence is TGCAGTGCCCAGACTAGCGACCAAGAGACCCAGTACTAC.

This clonotype was seen repeatedly, ten times or more. V is TRBV7-6 and J is TRBJ1-3; D call uncertain. Trimming left V 5 bases short and J 0 bases short, with 11 bases between. The CDR3 spans 15 residues. Germline-derived CDR1 and CDR2 are SGHVS and FNYEAQ. This CDR3 is CASSKSQSSGNTIYF. DNA for the CDR3: TGTGCCAGCAGCAAAAGTCAGAGCTCTGGAAACACCATATATTTT. Together with reference TRBV7-6 and TRBJ1-3, the CDR3 gives the full variable domain: GAGVSQSPRYKVTKRGQDVALRCDPISGHVSLYWYRQALGQGPEFLTYFNYEAQQDKSGLPNDRFSAERPEGSISTLTIQRTEQRDSAMYRCASSKSQSSGNTIYFGEGSWLTVV.

This clonotype was picked up many times. This chain joins TRBV6-5 and TRBJ2-7, with TRBD1 matching 7 bases. This CDR3 spans 13 amino acids. With 5 bases clipped from V and 6 bases from J, the junction kept 7 bases outside the gene matches. Germline CDR1 MNHEY, CDR2 SVGAGI. Here the CDR3 DNA reads TGTGCCAGCAGTGAGACAGGGTCGCGCGAGCAGTACTTC. The encoded protein is CASSETGSREQYF.

This clonotype was detected a few times. The V and J genes are TRBV7-9 and TRBJ1-1, with D uncertain. CDR3 length equals 14 residues. Germline V gene data show CDR1 as SEHNR and CDR2 as FQNEAQ (reference sequence). Deletions cut 2 bases from V and 3 bases from J, with 10 bases between. CDR3 protein: CASSLMGSDTEAFF. The CDR3 DNA sequence: TGTGCCAGCAGCTTAATGGGGTCGGACACTGAAGCTTTCTTT. Full variable domain (missing parts from reference TRBV7-9 and TRBJ1-1): DTGVSQNPRHKITKRGQNVTFRCDPISEHNRLYWYRQTLGQGPEFLTYFQNEAQLEKSRLLSDRFSAERPKGSFSTLEIQRTEQGDSAMYLCASSLMGSDTEAFFGQGTRLTVV.

This clonotype was counted many times. The rearrangement uses TRBV19 and TRBJ1-5, with D unclear. The CDR3 runs to 14 residues. Trimming stripped 4 bases from V and 4 bases from J, with 11 bases between. Germline CDR1 and CDR2: LNHDA and SQIVND (reference sequence). The CDR3 sequence: CASSTSAGNQPQHF. The CDR3, as DNA: TGTGCCAGTAGTACCTCAGCGGGGAATCAGCCCCAGCATTTT.